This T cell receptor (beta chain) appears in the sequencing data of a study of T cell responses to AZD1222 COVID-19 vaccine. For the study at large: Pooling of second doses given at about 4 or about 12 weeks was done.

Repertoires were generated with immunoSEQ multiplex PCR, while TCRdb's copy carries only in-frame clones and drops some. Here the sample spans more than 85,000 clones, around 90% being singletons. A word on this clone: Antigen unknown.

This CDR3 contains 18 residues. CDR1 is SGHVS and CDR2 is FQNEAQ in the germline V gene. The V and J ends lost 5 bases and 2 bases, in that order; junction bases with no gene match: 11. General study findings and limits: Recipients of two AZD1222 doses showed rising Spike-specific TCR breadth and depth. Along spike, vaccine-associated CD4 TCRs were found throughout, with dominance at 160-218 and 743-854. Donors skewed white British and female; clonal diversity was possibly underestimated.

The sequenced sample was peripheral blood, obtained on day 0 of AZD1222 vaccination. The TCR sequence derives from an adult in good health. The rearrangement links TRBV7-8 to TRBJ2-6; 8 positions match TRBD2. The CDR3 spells CASSPQGTSSTGANVLTF. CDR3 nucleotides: TGTGCCAGCAGCCCGCAGGGGACTAGTAGTACTGGGGCCAACGTCCTGACTTTC.